This T cell receptor (beta chain) originates from a study of T-cell memory formation after mild COVID-19. The CDR3 is 15 residues long. Deletions cut 0 bases from V and 0 bases from J, with 8 bases between. The V gene's germline CDR1 is MNHNY and CDR2 SVGAGI (reference sequence). TCRdb reprocessed the 5' RACE reads via MiXCR and lists one record per CDR3 protein. The sample holds hundreds of thousands of distinct CDR3 sequences, 20% seen once. Sequences were obtained from PBMCs or a T cell subset sorted from them (not recorded which). This chain joins TRBV6-6 and TRBJ1-2, with no clear D. This clonotype was sampled from an adult woman who had mild COVID-19 (a few samples of this study predate the infection). Cell type and time point are not known. CDR3 DNA: TGTGCCAGCAGTTACTCGGCGGCGACTAACTATGGCTACACCTTC. Encoded protein: CASSYSAATNYGYTF.